The next 21 T cell receptor beta chains were all read from a single sample in a study of blood T cells in healthy people across ages. PCR was performed a second time for roughly 7 to 11 cycles using a sample-barcoded 5' primer and a J-beta primer mix. Using its own MiXCR run on the 5' RACE reads, TCRdb lists one record per CDR3 protein. The sample yields about 800,000 distinct CDR3 sequences, approximately 25% seen once. The data were also submitted as part of a second study, on T cells of mothers and their children.

The sample was blood. All receptors derive from a boy younger than 18 in good health.

The genes are TRBV28 and TRBJ2-5, with 9 bases fitting TRBD1. Unmatched junction bases numbered 12, after V lost 7 bases and J lost 3 bases. CDR1 is MDHEN and CDR2 is SYDVKM in the germline V gene. The CDR3 extends over 16 amino acids. The CDR3 region has the DNA TGTGCCAGCATACCCCATCTGGGACAGGGTAAAGAGACCCAGTACTTC. Translated, it gives CASIPHLGQGKETQYF.

This clonotype was counted between two and nine times. The V gene is TRBV7-2, the J gene TRBJ2-7; 12 nucleotides align to TRBD1. Germline values: CDR1 SGHTA, CDR2 FQGNSA. The CDR3 has 13 residues. After removal of 11 bases from V and 6 bases from J, the junction contained 8 bases not matched to a gene. As DNA, the CDR3 is TGTGCCTCCAGTCTGGGACAGGGGGCCGAGCAGTACTTC. Translated, it gives CASSLGQGAEQYF.

The chain joins TRBV6-5 to TRBJ1-4; possibly TRBD1 for D (5 bases). The ends were cut back, 3 bases at V and 8 bases at J, with 16 bases in the middle. CDR1 is MNHEY, CDR2 SVGAGI, per germline. CDR3 length: 15 residues. DNA of the CDR3: TGTGCCAGCAGTTATTCTCAGGGTTTGGGCGAAAAACTGTTTTTT. This translates into CASSYSQGLGEKLFF.

This clonotype was detected a few times. The chain has TRBV4-3 and TRBJ2-2, with unresolved D. Trimming pared 0 bases from V and 6 bases from J, leaving 8 bases between. The germline V gene encodes CDR1 LGHNA and CDR2 YSLEER. This CDR3 spans 14 amino acids. The CDR3: CASSQEIRAGELFF. CDR3 coding DNA: TGCGCCAGCAGCCAAGAAATCCGGGCCGGGGAGCTGTTTTTT.

Only a few counts were recorded for this clonotype. V usage is TRBV27 and J usage is TRBJ1-5; weak D call: TRBD1 (6 bases). This CDR3 is 15 amino acids long. V was cut by 8 bases and J by 7 bases, with 21 bases left in between. The germline V gene encodes CDR1 MNHEY and CDR2 SMNVEV (reference sequence). The CDR3 DNA reads TGTGCCAGCGGACTGCACAGGGAGGGGCAACAGCCCCAGCATTTT. This sequence encodes CASGLHREGQQPQHF.

The CDR3 spells CASGRGGEQYF. The CDR3 DNA follows: TGTGCCAGCGGCCGGGGTGGCGAGCAGTACTTC. This chain connects TRBV6-5 to TRBJ2-7, with D tentatively TRBD2 (5 bases). There are 11 residues in the CDR3. CDR1 is MNHEY, CDR2 SVGAGI, per germline. Trimming stripped 8 bases from V and 6 bases from J, with 11 bases between.

The sample holds a few counts of this clonotype. This chain uses TRBV4-3 with TRBJ2-5; 14 bases match TRBD2. The CDR3 length is 17 residues. J gave up 2 bases and V 3 bases, and 5 bases lay outside the gene matches. Germline V gene data show CDR1 as LGHNA and CDR2 as YSLEER. The CDR3 sequence: CASSHEGLAGVQETQYF. The CDR3 DNA reads as TGCGCCAGCAGCCACGAGGGACTAGCGGGGGTACAAGAGACCCAGTACTTC.

The sample holds a few counts of this clonotype. The rearrangement uses TRBV4-1 and TRBJ1-2, with no clear D. This CDR3 comprises 14 residues. V gave up 2 bases and J gave up 2 bases, with 9 bases separating them. Germline CDR1 is MGHRA and CDR2 is YSYEKL. In DNA, the CDR3 is TGCGCCAGCAGCCAACCGGGAACGAACTATGGCTACACCTTC. It is translated as CASSQPGTNYGYTF.

The chain has TRBV6-2 or TRBV6-3 and TRBJ2-3, with a possible D match to TRBD1 (5 bases). Between the trimmed V and J ends, which lost 8 bases and 3 bases, there was a span of 15 bases. The germline gives CDR1 MNHEY, CDR2 SVGEGT. The CDR3 consists of 14 residues. CDR3 region: CASELSGITDTQYF. In nucleotides, the CDR3 is TGTGCCAGCGAATTGTCAGGGATAACAGATACGCAGTATTTT.

A few counts support this clonotype. V and J are TRBV28 and TRBJ1-4, with D possibly TRBD1 on 5 matching bases. This CDR3 is built from 18 residues. V lost 2 bases and J lost 0, with 16 bases in between. CDR1 and CDR2 from the germline V gene are MDHEN and SYDVKM. The CDR3 coding sequence is TGTGCCAGCAGTTTACCCGGCCTTGGAGGGGCAACTAATGAAAAACTGTTTTTT. Protein: CASSLPGLGGATNEKLFF.

The chain recombines TRBV15 with TRBJ2-5, with 9 bases aligning to TRBD1. The CDR3 consists of 15 residues. V dropped 1 base and J dropped 5; count of bases not matched to a gene: 5. Looked up from germline, CDR1 is LNHNV and CDR2 is YYDKDF (reference sequence). CDR3: CATSRGTGGRETQYF. CDR3 bases: TGTGCCACCAGCAGAGGCACAGGGGGCCGTGAGACCCAGTACTTC. The full variable domain, its missing parts supplied by reference TRBV15 and TRBJ2-5, is DAMVIQNPRYQVTQFGKPVTLSCSQTLNHNVMYWYQQKSSQAPKLLFHYYDKDFNNEADTPDNFQSRRPNTSFCFLDIRSPGLGDTAMYLCATSRGTGGRETQYFGPGTRLLVL.

Here the CDR3 reads CASSCRPSDYGYTF. The CDR3 coding sequence is TGCGCCAGCAGCTGTCGCCCCTCGGACTATGGCTACACCTTC. The V and J genes are TRBV5-1 and TRBJ1-2; D gene ambiguous. CDR3 length: 14 residues. Per germline, CDR1 SGHRS and CDR2 YFSETQ. Trimming removed 3 bases from V and 3 bases from J, with 12 bases in between.

This clonotype has only a few counts. The chain has TRBV15 and TRBJ2-2; D gene ambiguous. The CDR3 spans 17 residues. The germline CDR1 and CDR2 sequences are LNHNV and YYDKDF (reference sequence). Trimming removed 7 bases from V and 7 bases from J, with 25 bases in between. Written as DNA, the CDR3 is TGTGCCACCACCTCAGAGAGTCCCGAGTGGTACCTCGGGGAGCTGTTTTTT. Its protein is CATTSESPEWYLGELFF.

The chain links TRBV7-2 to TRBJ2-3; the match to TRBD2 covers 9 bases. Germline lookup yields CDR1 SGHTA and CDR2 FQGNSA. The CDR3 spans 17 residues. With V trimmed by 5 bases and J by 4 bases, 13 bases remained unmatched. DNA for the CDR3: TGTGCCAGCAGCCTTGGGGGTAGCGGGAGTGCTCCAGATACGCAGTATTTT. It is translated as CASSLGGSGSAPDTQYF.

This clonotype occurred a few times. The CDR3 bases are TGTGCCACCAGTAGGGCGGGAGGGTCCTACAATGAGCAGTTCTTC. Amino acid sequence: CATSRAGGSYNEQFF. The chain joins TRBV15 to TRBJ2-1; 9 bases line up with TRBD2. The CDR3 contains 15 residues. CDR1 LNHNV and CDR2 YYDKDF come from the germline V gene (reference sequence). V lost 6 bases, J lost 1 base, and 4 bases stayed unmatched.

The rearrangement joins TRBV20-1 to TRBJ2-5; no clear D. The CDR3 length is 13 residues. V lost 2 bases, J lost 5 bases, and 12 bases lay in between. Germline assignment: CDR1 DFQATT and CDR2 SNEGSKA (reference sequence). DNA of the CDR3: TGCAGTGCTAGAAAGGTCGCGGCGGAGACCCAGTACTTC. It codes for CSARKVAAETQYF.

This sequence joins TRBV12-3 or TRBV12-4 and TRBJ1-1; D uncertain. The CDR3 loop spans 15 amino acids. V lost 7 bases and J lost 7, with 22 bases in between. The CDR3, as DNA: TGTGCCAGCACCAAAATGAGTGGCAGTCAGAATGAAGCTTTCTTT. Translation: CASTKMSGSQNEAFF.

V usage is TRBV12-3 or TRBV12-4 and J usage is TRBJ2-5, with D unclear. V was trimmed by 7 bases and J by 5 bases, leaving 17 bases between them. CDR3 length: 14 residues. The CDR3 DNA reads TGTGCCAGCACCCAAAGACTGCTCCAGGAGACCCAGTACTTC. This sequence encodes CASTQRLLQETQYF.

This clonotype was observed a handful of times. The chain uses TRBV9 and TRBJ2-5; the match to TRBD2 covers 7 bases. The last part of the DNA fits TRBJ2-7 better; the J call may be wrong. Germline V gene sequence: CDR1 SGDLS, CDR2 YYNGEE. This CDR3 has 14 residues. CDR3 protein: CASSARDYTYEQYF. In DNA, the CDR3 is TGTGCCAGCAGCGCCCGGGACTACACCTACGAGCAGTACTTC.

The chain combines TRBV11-2 with TRBJ2-3; no clear D gene. The CDR3 has 15 residues. V lost 1 base and J lost 2, with 10 bases in between. Germline V gene data show CDR1 as SGHAT and CDR2 as FQNNGV. The CDR3: CASSLGHRPTDTQYF. The CDR3 DNA follows: TGTGCCAGCAGCTTAGGACACCGGCCCACAGATACGCAGTATTTT.

V usage is TRBV30 and J usage is TRBJ2-7; 7 nucleotides line up with TRBD2. CDR3 length: 12 residues. Germline V gives CDR1 GTSNPN, CDR2 SVGIG (reference sequence). Trimming at V came to 1 base and at J to 4 bases, leaving 1 base not matched to a gene. Here the CDR3 reads CAWSGEGYEQYF. CDR3 bases: TGTGCCTGGAGTGGGGAGGGGTACGAGCAGTACTTC.